One and the same sample provided the 15 T cell receptor beta chains below, sequenced in a study of Ad26.COV2.S vaccination and SARS-CoV-2 variants. Treatment meaning: 15 to 20 received Ad26.COV2.S at low or high dose, single or two shots; a few received placebo; per-sample allocation not given. The study sampled participants on day 63 after the first vaccine or placebo injection. Measured with immunoSEQ multiplex PCR; TCRdb has only the in-frame clones, and not every one. This sample yields around 300,000 clones, of which 70% to 90% are seen a single time; approximately 11% belongs to the top ten. The specimen was peripheral blood, collected in a trial of Ad26.COV2.S vaccine versus placebo. All receptors come from a person between 18 and 60 years old who received the Ad26.COV2.S COVID-19 vaccine or a placebo.

This clone appeared a few times. Here the CDR3 reads CASSPYREGGYTF. The CDR3 bases are TGTGCCAGTAGTCCTTACAGGGAAGGAGGCTACACCTTC. The chain joins TRBV19 to TRBJ1-2; D may be TRBD1 (6 bases). The CDR3 length is 13 residues. The germline V and J ends were trimmed by 5 bases and 8 bases, with 15 bases remaining between them. CDR1 and CDR2 from the germline V gene are LNHDA and SQIVND (reference sequence). Full variable domain (remainder filled in from reference TRBV19 and TRBJ1-2): DGGITQSPKYLFRKEGQNVTLSCEQNLNHDAMYWYRQDPGQGLRLIYYSQIVNDFQKGDIAEGYSVSREKKESFPLTVTSAQKNPTAFYLCASSPYREGGYTFGSGTRLTVV.

The J gene is TRBJ2-1, the V gene TRBV27; 7 positions match TRBD2. From germline, CDR1 is MNHEY and CDR2 SMNVEV (reference sequence). The CDR3 runs to 15 residues. The junction had 11 bases not matched to a gene; V was cut back by 5 bases and J by 7 bases. The CDR3 spells CASSMPASGMNEQFF. CDR3 bases: TGTGCCAGCAGTATGCCGGCTAGCGGAATGAATGAGCAGTTCTTC.

The CDR3 here is CASSWDGMNTEAFF. The CDR3 region has the DNA TGTGCCAGCAGCTGGGACGGTATGAACACTGAAGCTTTCTTT. The rearrangement uses TRBV7-9 and TRBJ1-1; a weak D match, TRBD1 (5 bases). Germline loops: CDR1 SEHNR, CDR2 FQNEAQ (reference sequence). The CDR3 spans 14 residues. Trimming cost V 4 bases and J 0 bases, with 9 bases left between them.

This sequence joins TRBV2 and TRBJ2-5, with D possibly being TRBD2 (6 bases). Germline V lookup: CDR1 SNHLY, CDR2 FYNNEI. The V and J ends lost 4 bases and 5 bases respectively, with 11 bases between them. CDR3 size: 13 residues. The DNA for the CDR3 is TGTGCCAGCAGTGGAGAGGGGAGGGAGACCCAGTACTTC. It translates to CASSGEGRETQYF.

The chain has TRBV28 and TRBJ2-5, with D perhaps TRBD1 (7 bases). This CDR3 has 16 amino acids. V gave up 6 bases and J gave up 2 bases, with 19 bases separating them. Germline-derived CDR1 and CDR2 are MDHEN and SYDVKM. CDR3 sequence reads: CASSGGTAIDQETQYF. CDR3 nucleotides: TGTGCCAGCAGCGGCGGGACAGCAATAGATCAAGAGACCCAGTACTTC.

This clone was recorded a few times. V gene TRBV19 combines with J gene TRBJ1-6; 11 bases line up with TRBD1. The CDR3 has 15 amino acids. The germline gives CDR1 LNHDA, CDR2 SQIVND (reference sequence). Losses at the gene ends were 5 bases for V and 7 bases for J; bases not matched to a gene: 4. CDR3 loop: CASSAGTGGNSPLHF. CDR3 DNA: TGTGCCAGTAGTGCCGGGACAGGGGGAAATTCACCCCTCCACTTT.

The genes are TRBV29-1 and TRBJ1-2; 9 bases map to TRBD1. The CDR3 runs 14 residues. After removal of 7 bases from V and 4 bases from J, the junction contained 10 bases not matched to a gene. Germline V lookup: CDR1 SQVTM, CDR2 ANQGSEA. The CDR3 is CSEDRDREIYGYTF. Written as DNA, the CDR3 is TGCAGCGAAGATCGGGACAGGGAAATCTATGGCTACACCTTC.

Comments on this clone: Distinct nucleotide sequences in the sample also encode this CDR3. The chain is built from TRBV5-1 and TRBJ1-3; no definite D call. The V end lost 0 bases, the J end lost 3 bases, and 7 bases lay between the germline ends. This CDR3 region has 14 residues. Germline V gene data show CDR1 as SGHRS and CDR2 as YFSETQ. CDR3 bases: TGCGCCAGCAGCTTGGCGGGTTATGGAAACACCATATATTTT. Its translation is CASSLAGYGNTIYF.

J is TRBJ1-5 and V is TRBV6-5; a possible D gene is TRBD1 (5 bases). The CDR3 sequence is 15 residues long. Germline V gives CDR1 MNHEY, CDR2 SVGAGI. V was pared by 7 bases and J by 2 bases, with 15 bases between. CDR3 in DNA: TGTGCCAGCAAGACGGGAGGGGCCGGCAATCAGCCCCAGCATTTT. It codes for CASKTGGAGNQPQHF.

The chain is built from TRBV24-1 and TRBJ2-1; 9 bases line up with TRBD1. Trimming at V came to 2 bases and at J to 7 bases, leaving 8 bases not matched to a gene. Germline V gene sequence: CDR1 KGHDR, CDR2 SFDVKD. This CDR3 is built from 16 residues. CDR3 in DNA: TGTGCCACCAGTGATTATGGGACAGGGAGGGAAAATGAGCAGTTCTTC. Translated: CATSDYGTGRENEQFF.

V gene TRBV7-2 combines with J gene TRBJ2-7, with a possible D match to TRBD1 (6 bases). The ends were cut back, 5 bases at V and 4 bases at J, with 15 bases in the middle. This CDR3 has 14 amino acids. Germline CDR1 and CDR2: SGHTA and FQGNSA. CDR3: CASSLYGGPYEQYF. The DNA for the CDR3 is TGTGCCAGCAGCCTTTATGGGGGCCCTTACGAGCAGTACTTC. Drawing the rest from reference TRBV7-2 and TRBJ2-7, the complete variable domain is GAGVSQSPSNKVTEKGKDVELRCDPISGHTALYWYRQSLGQGLEFLIYFQGNSAPDKSGLPSDRFSAERTGGSVSTLTIQRTQQEDSAVYLCASSLYGGPYEQYFGPGTRLTVT.

In this sample, this clone turned up a few times. The V and J genes are TRBV3-1 (or the pseudogene TRBV3-2) and TRBJ2-1, with TRBD2 identical over 7 bases. There are 17 residues in the CDR3. Per germline, CDR1 LGHDT and CDR2 YNNKEL (reference sequence). V dropped 0 bases and J dropped 7; count of bases not matched to a gene: 12. CDR3 sequence reads: CASSQEVGSGADNEQFF. The CDR3 DNA reads TGTGCCAGCAGCCAAGAAGTGGGAAGCGGGGCCGATAATGAGCAGTTCTTC.

The chain joins TRBV18 to TRBJ2-5; D might be TRBD1 (6 bases). V was pared by 3 bases and J by 5 bases, with 16 bases between. CDR3 size: 15 residues. Per germline, CDR1 KGHSH and CDR2 LQKENI. CDR3 loop: CASSPRAGDLETQYF. CDR3 bases: TGTGCCAGCTCACCCAGGGCAGGGGATTTGGAGACCCAGTACTTC.

This clone was counted once. The chain uses TRBV19 and TRBJ1-2; D gene uncertain. Germline-derived CDR1 and CDR2 are LNHDA and SQIVND (reference sequence). The CDR3 covers 17 residues. The V end was cut by 5 bases, the J end by 8 bases, with 27 bases between. In DNA form, the CDR3 reads TGTGCCAGTAGTTGGGCCCGTGAAGTTAGGCTCTATGAGGGCTACACCTTC. Translating gives CASSWAREVRLYEGYTF.

The chain links TRBV6-5 to TRBJ2-1, with TRBD1 matching 10 bases. The CDR3 is 15 amino acids. Germline V gene lookup returns CDR1 MNHEY and CDR2 SVGAGI. Trimming took 2 bases from V and 9 from J; bases not matched to a gene: 7. CDR3 region: CASSYPGQGRGEQFF. The CDR3 DNA is TGTGCCAGCAGTTACCCGGGACAGGGGAGGGGTGAGCAGTTCTTC.